Below, 8 T cell receptor beta chains from the same sample are listed, as sequenced in a study of blood T cell repertoires in COVID-19 (dated by TCRdb to about 2020). To prepare the library, the immunoSEQ multiplex PCR assay was applied. The clones in this table, taken by TCRdb from immuneACCESS, are in-frame only. Not every clone is retained; where verified, under half of the shortfall comes from an unresolved V gene, and the cause of the rest is unknown. The sample table shows about 82,000 clones, and around 88% are seen once. The ten most abundant clones make up 1.2% of the sample. The sample taken for sequencing was PBMCs or T cells enriched from blood (not recorded which). The receptors were gathered from a woman aged 45-60 years with acute COVID-19.

This chain uses TRBV9 with TRBJ2-7, with 9 bases identical to TRBD1. CDR1 is SGDLS and CDR2 is YYNGEE in the germline V gene. The CDR3 sequence is 15 residues long. The V gene end was trimmed by 0 bases and the J gene end by 1 base; junction bases not matched to a gene: 2. The CDR3, as DNA: TGTGCCAGCAGCGTAGCTGGGACAGGGTCCTACGAGCAGTACTTC. Translating it yields CASSVAGTGSYEQYF. Together with reference TRBV9 and TRBJ2-7, the CDR3 gives the full variable domain: DSGVTQTPKHLITATGQRVTLRCSPRSGDLSVYWYQQSLDQGLQFLIQYYNGEERAKGNILERFSAQQFPDLHSELNLSSLELGDSALYFCASSVAGTGSYEQYFGPGTRLTVT.

The J gene is TRBJ2-7, the V gene TRBV11-3; 14 nucleotides agree with TRBD2. Germline trimming cut 5 bases from V and 3 bases from J; bases unmatched to any gene: 3. Germline CDR1 is SGHNT and CDR2 is YENEEA. The CDR3 loop spans 15 amino acids. For the CDR3, the DNA is TGTGCCAGCAGCCCGGGACTAGCGGGAGACTACGAGCAGTACTTC. This encodes CASSPGLAGDYEQYF.

The chain carries TRBV18 and TRBJ1-4; 10 bases align to TRBD1. Germline-derived CDR1 and CDR2 are KGHSH and LQKENI. The CDR3 totals 14 residues. The V segment lost 4 bases and the J segment 7 bases; nucleotides outside the gene matches: 3. The CDR3 coding sequence is TGTGCCAGCTCACAAGGACAGGGGGTTGAAAAACTGTTTTTT. Translation: CASSQGQGVEKLFF.

The chain couples TRBV5-1 to TRBJ2-7, with 14 positions matching TRBD2. Germline CDR1 is SGHRS and CDR2 is YFSETQ. V shed 4 bases, J shed 5 bases, and the junction held 8 bases outside the gene matches. CDR3 length: 16 residues. The CDR3 region is CASSSGRTSGGNEQYF. For the CDR3, the DNA is TGCGCCAGCAGCAGTGGTAGGACTAGCGGGGGGAACGAGCAGTACTTC. Full variable domain (remainder filled in from reference TRBV5-1 and TRBJ2-7): KAGVTQTPRYLIKTRGQQVTLSCSPISGHRSVSWYQQTPGQGLQFLFEYFSETQRNKGNFPGRFSGRQFSNSRSEMNVSTLELGDSALYLCASSSGRTSGGNEQYFGPGTRLTVT.

This chain links TRBV27 with TRBJ1-4; TRBD1 matches 9 bases. With 3 bases clipped from V and 7 bases from J, the junction kept 6 bases outside the gene matches. Germline V gene data show CDR1 as MNHEY and CDR2 as SMNVEV (reference sequence). The CDR3 length is 15 residues. In nucleotides, the CDR3 is TGTGCCAGCAGTTTGCGGACAGGGGTGGGTGAAAAACTGTTTTTT. Encoded protein: CASSLRTGVGEKLFF.

The chain employs TRBV11-3 and TRBJ2-7; 10 bases map to TRBD1. Losses at the gene ends were 1 base for V and 2 bases for J; bases not matched to a gene: 2. The CDR3 covers 15 residues. The germline V gene encodes CDR1 SGHNT and CDR2 YENEEA. The chain's CDR3 is CASSLGGTGAYEQYF. The CDR3 DNA reads as TGTGCCAGCAGCTTAGGGGGGACAGGGGCCTACGAGCAGTACTTC. The whole variable domain, remainder taken from reference TRBV11-3 and TRBJ2-7, is EAGVVQSPRYKIIEKKQPVAFWCNPISGHNTLYWYLQNLGQGPELLIRYENEEAVDDSQLPKDRFSAERLKGVDSTLKIQPAELGDSAVYLCASSLGGTGAYEQYFGPGTRLTVT.

The V and J genes are TRBV6-5 and TRBJ1-2; no definite D call. The CDR3 spans 13 residues. Germline CDR1 and CDR2: MNHEY and SVGAGI. The V and J ends lost 4 bases and 2 bases respectively, with 8 bases between them. The CDR3 sequence is CASSLEMNYGYTF. The CDR3 DNA is TGTGCCAGCAGTTTAGAGATGAACTATGGCTACACCTTC.

The chain joins TRBV7-6 to TRBJ2-3; 9 nucleotides match TRBD2. The germline V gene has CDR1 SGHVS and CDR2 FNYEAQ. This CDR3 is 15 amino acids long. J lost 3 bases, V lost 3 bases, and 4 bases had no gene match. The CDR3 nucleotides read TGTGCCAGCAGCTTTAGCGGGAGAGGAACAGATACGCAGTATTTT. It is translated as CASSFSGRGTDTQYF. The complete variable domain, with remaining parts taken from reference TRBV7-6 and TRBJ2-3, reads GAGVSQSPRYKVTKRGQDVALRCDPISGHVSLYWYRQALGQGPEFLTYFNYEAQQDKSGLPNDRFSAERPEGSISTLTIQRTEQRDSAMYRCASSFSGRGTDTQYFGPGTRLTVL.